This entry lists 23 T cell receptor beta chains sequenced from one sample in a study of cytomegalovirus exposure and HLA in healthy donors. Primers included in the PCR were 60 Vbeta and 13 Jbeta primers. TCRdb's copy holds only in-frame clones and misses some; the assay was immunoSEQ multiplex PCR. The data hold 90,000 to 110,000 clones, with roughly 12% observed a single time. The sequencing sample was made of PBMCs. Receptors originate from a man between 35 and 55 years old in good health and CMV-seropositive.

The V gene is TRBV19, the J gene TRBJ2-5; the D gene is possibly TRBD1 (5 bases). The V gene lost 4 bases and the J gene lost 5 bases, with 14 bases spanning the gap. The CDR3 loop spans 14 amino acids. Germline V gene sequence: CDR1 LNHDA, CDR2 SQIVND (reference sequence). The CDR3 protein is CASSTLRKGETQYF. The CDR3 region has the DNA TGTGCCAGTAGTACCCTGCGAAAGGGGGAGACCCAGTACTTC.

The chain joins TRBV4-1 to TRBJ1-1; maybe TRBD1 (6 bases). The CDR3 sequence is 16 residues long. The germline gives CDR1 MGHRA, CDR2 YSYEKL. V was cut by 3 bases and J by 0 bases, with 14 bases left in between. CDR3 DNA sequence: TGCGCCAGCAGCCATGCCCGGGACACGTTGAACACTGAAGCTTTCTTT. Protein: CASSHARDTLNTEAFF.

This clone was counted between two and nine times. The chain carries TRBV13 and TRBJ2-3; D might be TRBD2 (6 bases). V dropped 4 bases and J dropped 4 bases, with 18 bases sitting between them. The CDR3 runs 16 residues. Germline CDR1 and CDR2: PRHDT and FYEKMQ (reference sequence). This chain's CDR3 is CASSSLQAGKADTQYF. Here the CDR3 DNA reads TGTGCCAGCAGCTCCCTCCAGGCGGGAAAGGCAGATACGCAGTATTTT.

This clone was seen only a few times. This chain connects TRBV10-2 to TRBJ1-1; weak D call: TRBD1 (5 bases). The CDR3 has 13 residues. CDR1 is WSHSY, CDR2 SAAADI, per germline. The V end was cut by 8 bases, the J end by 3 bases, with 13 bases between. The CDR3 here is CASSHGGDTEAFF. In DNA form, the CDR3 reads TGCGCCAGCTCCCACGGGGGAGACACTGAAGCTTTCTTT.

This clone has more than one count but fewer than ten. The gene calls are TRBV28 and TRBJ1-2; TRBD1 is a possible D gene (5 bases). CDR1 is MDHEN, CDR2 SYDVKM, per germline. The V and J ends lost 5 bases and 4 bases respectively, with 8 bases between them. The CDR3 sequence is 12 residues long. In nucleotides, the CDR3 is TGTGCCAGCAGTCCCCAGGGCTATGGCTACACCTTC. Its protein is CASSPQGYGYTF.

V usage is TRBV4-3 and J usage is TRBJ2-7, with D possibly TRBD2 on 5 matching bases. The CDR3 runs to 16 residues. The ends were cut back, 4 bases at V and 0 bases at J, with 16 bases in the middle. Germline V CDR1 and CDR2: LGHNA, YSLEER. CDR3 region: CASSRGVGSGSYEQYF. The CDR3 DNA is TGCGCCAGCAGCCGAGGTGTAGGGAGCGGCTCCTACGAGCAGTACTTC.

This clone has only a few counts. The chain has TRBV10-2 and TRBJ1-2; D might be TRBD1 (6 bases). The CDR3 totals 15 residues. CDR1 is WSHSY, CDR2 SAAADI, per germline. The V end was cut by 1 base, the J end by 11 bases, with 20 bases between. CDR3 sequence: CASSELPGTEQGYTF. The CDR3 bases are TGCGCCAGCAGTGAGTTACCCGGGACCGAACAGGGATACACCTTC.

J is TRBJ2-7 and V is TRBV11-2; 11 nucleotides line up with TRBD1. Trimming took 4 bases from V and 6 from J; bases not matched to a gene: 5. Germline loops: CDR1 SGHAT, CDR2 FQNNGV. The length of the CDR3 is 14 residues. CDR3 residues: CASSYRTGGSEQYF. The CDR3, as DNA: TGTGCCAGCAGCTATAGGACAGGGGGCTCCGAGCAGTACTTC.

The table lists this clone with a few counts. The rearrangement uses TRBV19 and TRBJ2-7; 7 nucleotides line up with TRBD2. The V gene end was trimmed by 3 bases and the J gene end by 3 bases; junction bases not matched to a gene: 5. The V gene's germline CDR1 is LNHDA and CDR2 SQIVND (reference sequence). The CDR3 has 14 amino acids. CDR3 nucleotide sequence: TGTGCCAGTAGTATGGGAGGGGATTTCTACGAGCAGTACTTC. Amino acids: CASSMGGDFYEQYF.

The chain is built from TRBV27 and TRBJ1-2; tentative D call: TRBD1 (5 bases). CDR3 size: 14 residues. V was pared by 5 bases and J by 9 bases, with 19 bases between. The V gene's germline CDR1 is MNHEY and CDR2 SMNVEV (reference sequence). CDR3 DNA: TGTGCCAGCAGTCTTCAGAGTTCAGGGTATTGCTACACCTTC. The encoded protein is CASSLQSSGYCYTF.

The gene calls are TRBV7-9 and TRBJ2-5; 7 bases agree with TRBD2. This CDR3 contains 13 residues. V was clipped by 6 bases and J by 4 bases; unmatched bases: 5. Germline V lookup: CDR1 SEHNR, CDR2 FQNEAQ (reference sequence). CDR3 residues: CASSPGGGETQYF. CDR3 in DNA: TGTGCCAGCAGTCCTGGGGGGGGAGAGACCCAGTACTTC.

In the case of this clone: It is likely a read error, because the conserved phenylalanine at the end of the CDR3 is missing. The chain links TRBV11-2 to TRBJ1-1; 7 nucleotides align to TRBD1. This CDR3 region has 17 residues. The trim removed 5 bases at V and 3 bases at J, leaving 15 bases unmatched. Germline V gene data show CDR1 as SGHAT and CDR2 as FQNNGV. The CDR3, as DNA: TGTGCCAGCAGCCCCCTTGACGACAGGGCGAGGGACACTGAAGCTTTCGTT. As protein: CASSPLDDRARDTEAFV.

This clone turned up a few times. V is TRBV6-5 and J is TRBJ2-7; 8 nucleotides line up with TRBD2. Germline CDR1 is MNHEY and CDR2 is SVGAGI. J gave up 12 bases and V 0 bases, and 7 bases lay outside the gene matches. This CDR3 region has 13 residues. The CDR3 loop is CASSYSGTRVLYF. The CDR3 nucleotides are TGTGCCAGCAGTTACTCAGGGACTAGGGTGTTGTACTTC.

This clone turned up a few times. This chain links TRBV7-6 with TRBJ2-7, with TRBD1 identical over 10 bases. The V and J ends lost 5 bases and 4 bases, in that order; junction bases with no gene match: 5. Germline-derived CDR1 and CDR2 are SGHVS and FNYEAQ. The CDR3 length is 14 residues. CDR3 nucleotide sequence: TGTGCCAGCAGCAAGACAGGGGGCGGTTACGAGCAGTACTTC. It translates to CASSKTGGGYEQYF.

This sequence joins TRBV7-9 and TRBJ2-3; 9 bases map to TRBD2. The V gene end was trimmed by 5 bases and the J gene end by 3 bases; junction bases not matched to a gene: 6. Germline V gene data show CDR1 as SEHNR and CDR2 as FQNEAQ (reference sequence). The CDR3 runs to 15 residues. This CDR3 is CASSLGAGGTDTQYF. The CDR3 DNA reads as TGTGCCAGCAGCCTGGGAGCGGGGGGAACAGATACGCAGTATTTT. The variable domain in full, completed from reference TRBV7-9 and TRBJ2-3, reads DTGVSQNPRHKITKRGQNVTFRCDPISEHNRLYWYRQTLGQGPEFLTYFQNEAQLEKSRLLSDRFSAERPKGSFSTLEIQRTEQGDSAMYLCASSLGAGGTDTQYFGPGTRLTVL.

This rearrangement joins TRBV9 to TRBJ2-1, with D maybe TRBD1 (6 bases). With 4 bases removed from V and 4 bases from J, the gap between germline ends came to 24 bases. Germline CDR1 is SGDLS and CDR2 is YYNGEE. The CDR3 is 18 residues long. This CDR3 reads CASSPSTGQGVGYNEQFF. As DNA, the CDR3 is TGTGCCAGCAGCCCCTCGACAGGCCAAGGGGTGGGTTACAATGAGCAGTTCTTC.

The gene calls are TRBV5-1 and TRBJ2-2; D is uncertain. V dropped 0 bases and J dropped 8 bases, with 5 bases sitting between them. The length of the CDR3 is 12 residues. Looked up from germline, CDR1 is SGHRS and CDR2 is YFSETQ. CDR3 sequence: CASSLETGELFF. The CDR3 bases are TGCGCCAGCAGCTTGGAAACAGGGGAGCTGTTTTTT.

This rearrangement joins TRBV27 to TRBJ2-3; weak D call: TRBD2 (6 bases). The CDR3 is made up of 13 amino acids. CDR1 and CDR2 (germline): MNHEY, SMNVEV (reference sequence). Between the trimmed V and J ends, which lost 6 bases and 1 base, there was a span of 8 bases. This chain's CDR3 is CASRAGGTDTQYF. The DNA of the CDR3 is TGTGCCAGCAGAGCGGGCGGCACAGATACGCAGTATTTT.

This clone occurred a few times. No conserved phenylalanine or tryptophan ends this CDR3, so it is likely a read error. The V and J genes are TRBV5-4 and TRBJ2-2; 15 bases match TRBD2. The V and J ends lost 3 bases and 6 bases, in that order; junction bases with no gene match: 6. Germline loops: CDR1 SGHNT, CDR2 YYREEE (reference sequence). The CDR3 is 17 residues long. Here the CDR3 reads CASSSRTSGRASGELFV. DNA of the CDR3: TGTGCCAGCAGCTCACGGACTAGCGGGAGGGCGTCCGGGGAGCTGTTTGTT.

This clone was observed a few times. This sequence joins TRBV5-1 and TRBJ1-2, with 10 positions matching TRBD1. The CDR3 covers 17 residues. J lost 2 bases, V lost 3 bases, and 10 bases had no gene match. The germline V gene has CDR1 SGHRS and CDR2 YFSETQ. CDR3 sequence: CASSSRTGGTVNYGYTF. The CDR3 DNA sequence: TGCGCCAGCAGCTCGCGGACAGGGGGGACGGTGAACTATGGCTACACCTTC. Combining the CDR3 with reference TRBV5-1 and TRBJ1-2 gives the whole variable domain KAGVTQTPRYLIKTRGQQVTLSCSPISGHRSVSWYQQTPGQGLQFLFEYFSETQRNKGNFPGRFSGRQFSNSRSEMNVSTLELGDSALYLCASSSRTGGTVNYGYTFGSGTRLTVV.

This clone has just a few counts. The CDR3 loop is CSVTSEGPYNEQFF. The CDR3 bases are TGCAGCGTTACTTCGGAGGGCCCCTACAATGAGCAGTTCTTC. The chain recombines TRBV29-1 with TRBJ2-1, with a tentative D call TRBD2 (6 bases). The V end lost 5 bases, the J end lost 2 bases, and 13 bases lay between the germline ends. The CDR3 length is 14 residues. Germline CDR1 reads SQVTM; CDR2 reads ANQGSEA.

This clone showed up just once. DNA for the CDR3: TGCGCCAGAAGGGACAGGATGGACGCTGAAGCTTTCTTT. Translation: CARRDRMDAEAFF. This chain joins TRBV10-1 and TRBJ1-1; 8 nucleotides agree with TRBD1. The CDR3 length is 13 residues. The junction had 9 bases not matched to a gene; V was cut back by 9 bases and J by 6 bases. Per germline, CDR1 WNHNN and CDR2 SYGVQD (reference sequence).

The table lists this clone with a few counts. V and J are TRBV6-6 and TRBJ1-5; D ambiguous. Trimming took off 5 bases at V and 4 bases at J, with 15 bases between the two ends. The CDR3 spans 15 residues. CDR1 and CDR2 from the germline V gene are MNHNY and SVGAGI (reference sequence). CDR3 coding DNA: TGTGCCAGCAGTCTCCGCCGGAGGCTTAATCAGCCCCAGCATTTT. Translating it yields CASSLRRRLNQPQHF.